The sequence of this TCR beta chain was determined in a study of early T cells in non-severe SARS-CoV-2 infection. Study background: With bulk RNA from unsorted whole blood as input, sequencing yielded unpaired chains. Overall study findings and caveats: There was a bias toward anti-spike CD8 responses in VDJdb matching, which missed private and CD4 specificities.

Attachment of unique molecular identifiers was made to individual cDNA molecules. TCRdb called the 5' RACE reads again in MiXCR, with one record for every CDR3 protein. The data show some 71,000 distinct CDR3 sequences, approximately 10% seen once. Ten or more counts support this clonotype. The target antigen is unknown. CDR1 and CDR2 from the germline V gene are MNHEY and SVGEGT. V shed 2 bases and J shed 6 bases, with 14 bases lying between them. The CDR3 loop spans 15 amino acids. The clonotype was recovered from an adult who was a healthcare worker with PCR-confirmed SARS-CoV-2 infection or an uninfected control (not recorded which). The sample here was whole blood, taken at baseline. The J gene is TRBJ1-5, the V gene TRBV6-2 or TRBV6-3; the D gene is possibly TRBD1 (5 bases). The CDR3 here is CASSYTGQGGQPQHF. In DNA, the CDR3 is TGTGCCAGCAGTTACACGGGGCAGGGAGGTCAGCCCCAGCATTTT.